This T cell receptor beta chain emerged from a study of T cell repertoires in cytomegalovirus infection. The germline CDR1 and CDR2 sequences are SGHAT and FQNNGV. The CDR3 extends over 13 amino acids. Trimming pared 3 bases from V and 7 bases from J, leaving 10 bases between. As concerns this clonotype: Its antigen is unidentified.

MiXCR, run by TCRdb on the reads, gives a single entry per CDR3 protein. Here the sample spans under 850,000 distinct CDR3 sequences, roughly a third being singletons. Whole-study results and caveats: Cumulative public TCR beta family frequency identified CMV carriers with the relevant HLA.

Specimen: PBMCs. The chain employs TRBV11-2 and TRBJ2-1; D remains unclear. The TCR was taken from a human donor in good health (CMV status not recorded). Some clones in this sample may be carry-over from other donors' samples. The CDR3 sequence is CASSFSERNEQFF. DNA of the CDR3: TGTGCCAGCAGCTTTTCGGAACGTAATGAGCAGTTCTTC.